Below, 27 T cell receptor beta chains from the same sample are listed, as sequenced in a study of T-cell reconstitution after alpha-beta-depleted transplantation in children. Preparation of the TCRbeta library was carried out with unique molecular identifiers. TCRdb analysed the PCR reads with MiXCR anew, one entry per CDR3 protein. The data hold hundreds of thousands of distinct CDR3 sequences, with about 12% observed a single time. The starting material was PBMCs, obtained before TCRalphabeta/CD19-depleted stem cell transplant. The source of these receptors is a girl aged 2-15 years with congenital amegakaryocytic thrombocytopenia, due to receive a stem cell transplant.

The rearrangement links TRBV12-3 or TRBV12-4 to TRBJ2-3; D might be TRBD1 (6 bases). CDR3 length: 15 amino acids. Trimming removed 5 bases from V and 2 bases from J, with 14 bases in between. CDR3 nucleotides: TGTGCCAGCAGTCGCCAGGGACAAATCACAGATACGCAGTATTTT. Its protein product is CASSRQGQITDTQYF.

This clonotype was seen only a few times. As DNA, the CDR3 is TGCAGTGCTAGAGATTGGCGGGAGAATTACAATGAGCAGTTCTTC. It encodes CSARDWRENYNEQFF. The rearrangement uses TRBV20-1 and TRBJ2-1; 7 bases align to TRBD2. Losses at the gene ends were 0 bases for V and 4 bases for J; bases not matched to a gene: 6. Germline V CDR1 and CDR2: DFQATT, SNEGSKA (reference sequence). The CDR3 loop spans 15 amino acids.

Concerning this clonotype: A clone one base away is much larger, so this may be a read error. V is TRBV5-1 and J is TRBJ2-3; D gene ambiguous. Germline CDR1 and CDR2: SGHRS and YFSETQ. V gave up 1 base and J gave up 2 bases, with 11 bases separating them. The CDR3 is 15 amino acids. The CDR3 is CASSLLGRNTDTQYF. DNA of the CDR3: TGCGCCAGCAGCTTGCTAGGGCGCAACACAGATACGCAGTATTTT.

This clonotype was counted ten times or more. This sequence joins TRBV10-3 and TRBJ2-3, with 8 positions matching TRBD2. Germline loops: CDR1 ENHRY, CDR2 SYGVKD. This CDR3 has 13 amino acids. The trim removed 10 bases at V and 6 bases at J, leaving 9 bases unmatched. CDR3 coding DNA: TGTGCCAGCGGAACTAGCGGCCCCGATACGCAGTATTTT. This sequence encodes CASGTSGPDTQYF.

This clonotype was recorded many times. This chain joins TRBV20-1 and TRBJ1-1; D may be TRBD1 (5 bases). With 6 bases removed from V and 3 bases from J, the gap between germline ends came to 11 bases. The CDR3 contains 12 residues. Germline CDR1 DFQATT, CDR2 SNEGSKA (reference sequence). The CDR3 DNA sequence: TGCAGTGCACCCGACAGATACACTGAAGCTTTCTTT. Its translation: CSAPDRYTEAFF.

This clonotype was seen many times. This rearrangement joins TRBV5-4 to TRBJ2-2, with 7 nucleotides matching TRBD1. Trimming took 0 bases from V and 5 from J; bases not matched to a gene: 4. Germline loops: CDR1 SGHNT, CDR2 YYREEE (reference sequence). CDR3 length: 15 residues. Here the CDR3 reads CASSLGQGWTGELFF. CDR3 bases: TGTGCCAGCAGCTTGGGACAGGGATGGACCGGGGAGCTGTTTTTT.

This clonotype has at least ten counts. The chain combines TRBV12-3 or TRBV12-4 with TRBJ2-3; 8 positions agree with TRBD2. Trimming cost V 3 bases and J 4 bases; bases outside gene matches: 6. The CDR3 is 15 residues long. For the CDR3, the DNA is TGTGCCAGCAGTTTTAGCGGGAAACCCCCAGATACGCAGTATTTT. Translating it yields CASSFSGKPPDTQYF.

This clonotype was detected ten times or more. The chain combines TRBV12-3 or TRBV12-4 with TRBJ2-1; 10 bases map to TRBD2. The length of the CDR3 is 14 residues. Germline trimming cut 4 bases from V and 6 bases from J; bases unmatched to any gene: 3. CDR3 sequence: CASSSSGRINEQFF. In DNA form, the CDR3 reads TGTGCCAGCAGTTCTAGCGGGAGAATCAATGAGCAGTTCTTC.

CDR3 DNA: TGTGCCAGCAGTGAATGGGGGACTAGGAGCGAGCAGTACTTC. Its translation: CASSEWGTRSEQYF. The genes are TRBV25-1 and TRBJ2-7; 8 bases align to TRBD2. Germline trimming cut 1 base from V and 6 bases from J; bases unmatched to any gene: 5. The V gene's germline CDR1 is MGHDK and CDR2 SYGVNS. This CDR3 region has 14 residues.

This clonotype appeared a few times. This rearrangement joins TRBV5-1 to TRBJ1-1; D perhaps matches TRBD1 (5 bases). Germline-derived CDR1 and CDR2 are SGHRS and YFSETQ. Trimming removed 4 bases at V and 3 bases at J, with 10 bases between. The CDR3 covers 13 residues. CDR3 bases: TGCGCCAGCAGCGCCCGGGACCACACTGAAGCTTTCTTT. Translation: CASSARDHTEAFF.

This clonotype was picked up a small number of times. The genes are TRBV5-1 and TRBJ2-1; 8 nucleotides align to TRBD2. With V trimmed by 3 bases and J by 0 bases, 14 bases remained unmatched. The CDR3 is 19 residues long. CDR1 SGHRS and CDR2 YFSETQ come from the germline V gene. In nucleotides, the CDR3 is TGCGCCAGCAGCTATGTCGGCCCCCGAGGGACTAGCTCCTACAATGAGCAGTTCTTC. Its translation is CASSYVGPRGTSSYNEQFF.

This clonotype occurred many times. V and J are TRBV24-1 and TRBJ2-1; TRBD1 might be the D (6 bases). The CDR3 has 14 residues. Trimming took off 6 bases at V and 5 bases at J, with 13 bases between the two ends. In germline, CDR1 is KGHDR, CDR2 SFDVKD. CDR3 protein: CATSQQGTHNEQFF. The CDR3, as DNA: TGTGCCACCAGTCAACAGGGCACCCACAATGAGCAGTTCTTC.

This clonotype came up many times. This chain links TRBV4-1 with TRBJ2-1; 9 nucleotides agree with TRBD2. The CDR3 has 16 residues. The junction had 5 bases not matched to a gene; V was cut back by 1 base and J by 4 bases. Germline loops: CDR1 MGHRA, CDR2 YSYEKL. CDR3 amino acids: CASSQVPSGIYNEQFF. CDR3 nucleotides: TGCGCCAGCAGCCAAGTCCCTAGCGGGATATACAATGAGCAGTTCTTC.

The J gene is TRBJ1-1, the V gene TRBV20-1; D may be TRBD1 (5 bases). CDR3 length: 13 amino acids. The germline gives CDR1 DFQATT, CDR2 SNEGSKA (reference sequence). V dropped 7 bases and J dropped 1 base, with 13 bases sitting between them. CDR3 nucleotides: TGCAGTGACCGGGGCAGGCAGAACACTGAAGCTTTCTTT. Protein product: CSDRGRQNTEAFF.

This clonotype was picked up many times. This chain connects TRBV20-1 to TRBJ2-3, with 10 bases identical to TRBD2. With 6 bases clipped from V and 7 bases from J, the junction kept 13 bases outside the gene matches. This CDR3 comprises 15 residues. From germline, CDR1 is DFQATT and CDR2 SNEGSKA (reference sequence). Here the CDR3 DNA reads TGCAGTGCGGATTCCACTAGCGGGACGGATAATACGCAGTATTTT. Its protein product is CSADSTSGTDNTQYF.

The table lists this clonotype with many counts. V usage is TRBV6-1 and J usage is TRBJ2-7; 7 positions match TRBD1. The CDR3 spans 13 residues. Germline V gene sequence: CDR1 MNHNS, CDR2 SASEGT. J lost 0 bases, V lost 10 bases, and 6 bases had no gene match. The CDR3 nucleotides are TGTGCCACTAAGAGGGGGCCCTCCTACGAGCAGTACTTC. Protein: CATKRGPSYEQYF.

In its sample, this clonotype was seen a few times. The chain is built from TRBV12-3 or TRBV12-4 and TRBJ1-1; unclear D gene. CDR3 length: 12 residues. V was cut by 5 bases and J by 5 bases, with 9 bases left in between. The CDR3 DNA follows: TGTGCCAGCAGTCACGGACCGACTGAAGCTTTCTTT. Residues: CASSHGPTEAFF.

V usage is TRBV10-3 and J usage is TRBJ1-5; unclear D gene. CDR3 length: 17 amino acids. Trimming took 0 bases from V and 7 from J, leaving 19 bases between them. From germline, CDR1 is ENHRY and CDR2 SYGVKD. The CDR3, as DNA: TGTGCCATCAGTGAGTCGGCGGGGTCTGGACCGGGGCAGCCCCAGCATTTT. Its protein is CAISESAGSGPGQPQHF.

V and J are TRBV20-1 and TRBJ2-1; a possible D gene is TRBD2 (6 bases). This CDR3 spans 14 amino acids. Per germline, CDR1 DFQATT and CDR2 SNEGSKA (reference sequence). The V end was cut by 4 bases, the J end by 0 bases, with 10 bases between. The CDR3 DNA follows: TGCAGTGCTACTAGCGAGAGCTCCTACAATGAGCAGTTCTTC. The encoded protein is CSATSESSYNEQFF.

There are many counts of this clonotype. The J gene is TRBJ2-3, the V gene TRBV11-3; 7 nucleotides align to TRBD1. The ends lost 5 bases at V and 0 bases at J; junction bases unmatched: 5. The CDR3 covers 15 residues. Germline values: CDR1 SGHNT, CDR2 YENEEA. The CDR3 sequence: CASSPWDSSTDTQYF. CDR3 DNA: TGTGCCAGCAGCCCCTGGGACAGTAGCACAGATACGCAGTATTTT.

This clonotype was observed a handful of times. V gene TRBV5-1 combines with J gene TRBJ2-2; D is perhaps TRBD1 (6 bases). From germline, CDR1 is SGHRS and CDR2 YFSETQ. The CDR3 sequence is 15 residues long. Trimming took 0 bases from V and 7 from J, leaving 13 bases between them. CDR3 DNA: TGCGCCAGCAGCTTGGAGGTGGGGGCGAGCGGGGAGCTGTTTTTT. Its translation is CASSLEVGASGELFF.

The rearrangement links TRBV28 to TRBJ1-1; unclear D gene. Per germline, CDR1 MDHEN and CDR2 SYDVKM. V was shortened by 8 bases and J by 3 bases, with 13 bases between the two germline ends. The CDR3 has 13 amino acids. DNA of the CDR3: TGTGCCAGCCTCCAGATCGGGGACACTGAAGCTTTCTTT. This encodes CASLQIGDTEAFF.

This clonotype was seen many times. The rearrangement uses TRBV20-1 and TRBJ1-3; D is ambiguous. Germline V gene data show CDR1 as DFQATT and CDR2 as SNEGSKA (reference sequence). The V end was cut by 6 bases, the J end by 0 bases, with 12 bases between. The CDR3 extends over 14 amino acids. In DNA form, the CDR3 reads TGCAGTGCCTTAAGTCCCGGCTCTGGAAACACCATATATTTT. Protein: CSALSPGSGNTIYF.

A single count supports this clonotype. CDR3 protein: CATGPGQAYEQYF. In DNA form, the CDR3 reads TGTGCCACAGGACCGGGACAGGCCTACGAGCAGTACTTC. The V call is TRBV19, the J call TRBJ2-7; 8 bases line up with TRBD1. Germline lookup yields CDR1 LNHDA and CDR2 SQIVND (reference sequence). The CDR3 consists of 13 residues. V lost 10 bases to trimming and J lost 2 bases; unmatched junction nucleotides: 7.

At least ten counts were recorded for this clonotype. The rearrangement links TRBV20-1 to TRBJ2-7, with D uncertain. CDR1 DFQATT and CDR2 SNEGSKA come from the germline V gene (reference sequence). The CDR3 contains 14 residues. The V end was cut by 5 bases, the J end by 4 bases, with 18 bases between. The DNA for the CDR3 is TGCAGTGCTGGATCGCGTGGGATCGGATACGAGCAGTACTTC. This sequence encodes CSAGSRGIGYEQYF.

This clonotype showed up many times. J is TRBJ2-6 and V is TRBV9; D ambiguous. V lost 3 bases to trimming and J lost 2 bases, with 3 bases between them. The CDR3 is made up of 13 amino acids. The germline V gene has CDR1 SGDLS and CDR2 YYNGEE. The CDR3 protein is CASSGAGANVLTF. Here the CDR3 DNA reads TGTGCCAGCAGCGGAGCTGGGGCCAACGTCCTGACTTTC.

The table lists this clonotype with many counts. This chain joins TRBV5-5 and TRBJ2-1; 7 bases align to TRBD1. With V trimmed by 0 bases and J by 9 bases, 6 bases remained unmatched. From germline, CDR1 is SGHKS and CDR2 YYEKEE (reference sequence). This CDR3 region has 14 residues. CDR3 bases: TGTGCCAGCAGCTTGGGACAGGGTTTTTTTGAGCAGTTCTTC. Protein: CASSLGQGFFEQFF.